The 16 T cell receptor beta chains below all came from one sample that was sequenced in a study of blood T cell repertoires in COVID-19. Method: immunoSEQ multiplex PCR; TCRdb's copy keeps in-frame clones and lacks some. The sample includes 86,000 or so clones, around 80% of them seen just once. The sequencing input was peripheral blood. The receptors stem from a woman at least 80 years old with acute or convalescent COVID-19.

In nucleotides, the CDR3 is TGCGCCAGCAGCCAGGGGACTAGCCCCCCCGGGGAGCTGTTTTTT. Its protein product is CASSQGTSPPGELFF. The chain links TRBV4-1 to TRBJ2-2; 9 nucleotides agree with TRBD2. There are 15 residues in the CDR3. The germline V gene has CDR1 MGHRA and CDR2 YSYEKL. After removal of 3 bases from V and 6 bases from J, the junction contained 5 bases not matched to a gene.

The chain links TRBV29-1 to TRBJ2-1, with 13 bases identical to TRBD2. V trimming: 7 bases; J trimming: 5 bases; junction bases outside the gene matches: 2. CDR3 length: 13 residues. Germline V gene lookup returns CDR1 SQVTM and CDR2 ANQGSEA. The CDR3 here is CSGGLAGNNEQFF. Written as DNA, the CDR3 is TGCAGCGGGGGACTAGCGGGGAACAATGAGCAGTTCTTC.

This rearrangement joins TRBV7-2 to TRBJ2-4; D is possibly TRBD1 (7 bases). The CDR3 loop spans 16 amino acids. Trimming shortened V by 1 base and J by 6 bases, and 16 bases separated the two germline ends. From germline, CDR1 is SGHTA and CDR2 FQGNSA. The CDR3 here is CASSLVSRGEINIQYF. As DNA, the CDR3 is TGTGCCAGCAGCTTAGTGAGCAGGGGGGAGATAAACATTCAGTACTTC.

The rearrangement links TRBV6-5 to TRBJ1-4; TRBD1 matches at 8 bases. Germline V CDR1 and CDR2: MNHEY, SVGAGI. The length of the CDR3 is 14 residues. V trimming: 8 bases; J trimming: 6 bases; junction bases outside the gene matches: 8. CDR3 sequence reads: CASSLDRAYEKLFF. The CDR3 DNA is TGTGCCAGCTCCCTGGACAGGGCTTATGAAAAACTGTTTTTT.

The rearrangement links TRBV5-1 to TRBJ1-1; D unclear. The ends were cut back, 0 bases at V and 3 bases at J, with 15 bases in the middle. The CDR3 extends over 16 amino acids. Per germline, CDR1 SGHRS and CDR2 YFSETQ. The CDR3 loop reads CASSLVGGQPDTEAFF. CDR3 nucleotides: TGCGCCAGCAGCTTGGTAGGAGGGCAGCCGGACACTGAAGCTTTCTTT.

This sequence joins TRBV19 and TRBJ2-5; 8 bases align to TRBD2. Germline CDR1 reads LNHDA; CDR2 reads SQIVND (reference sequence). This CDR3 region has 15 residues. V was pared by 6 bases and J by 7 bases, with 13 bases of the junction left unmatched. CDR3 DNA sequence: TGTGCCAGTAGCCCGGGGGGGGAATCGAAAGTGACCCAGTACTTC. As protein: CASSPGGESKVTQYF.

V usage is TRBV5-1 and J usage is TRBJ2-2; tentative D call: TRBD1 (6 bases). The CDR3 is made up of 13 amino acids. CDR1 is SGHRS and CDR2 is YFSETQ in the germline V gene. V lost 5 bases and J lost 6, with 11 bases in between. CDR3 sequence: CASRPQGSGELFF. The DNA of the CDR3 is TGCGCCAGCAGACCTCAGGGGTCCGGGGAGCTGTTTTTT. Combining the CDR3 with reference TRBV5-1 and TRBJ2-2 gives the whole variable domain KAGVTQTPRYLIKTRGQQVTLSCSPISGHRSVSWYQQTPGQGLQFLFEYFSETQRNKGNFPGRFSGRQFSNSRSEMNVSTLELGDSALYLCASRPQGSGELFFGEGSRLTVL.

The table lists this clone with a count of one. This chain's CDR3 is CASSVGWRQEPQHF. Here the CDR3 DNA reads TGTGCCAGCAGCGTAGGCTGGAGACAGGAGCCCCAGCATTTT. The chain employs TRBV9 and TRBJ1-5; D might be TRBD1 (6 bases). The germline V and J ends were trimmed by 0 bases and 8 bases, with 12 bases remaining between them. This CDR3 is built from 14 residues. CDR1 is SGDLS and CDR2 is YYNGEE in the germline V gene.

V and J are TRBV7-2 and TRBJ2-6; possibly TRBD2 for D (6 bases). V was pared by 0 bases and J by 4 bases, with 13 bases between. The CDR3 is 17 residues long. Germline V lookup: CDR1 SGHTA, CDR2 FQGNSA. In DNA form, the CDR3 reads TGTGCCAGCAGCTTAGCGAGGAGGGCCGCCGGGGCCAACGTCCTGACTTTC. It is translated as CASSLARRAAGANVLTF.

This chain links TRBV18 with TRBJ1-5; 12 bases align to TRBD1. Per the germline V gene, CDR1 is KGHSH and CDR2 is LQKENI. The CDR3 extends over 16 amino acids. With V trimmed by 4 bases and J by 6 bases, 7 bases remained unmatched. CDR3 in DNA: TGTGCCAGCTCACTTGGGACAGGGGGCAACGGTCAGCCCCAGCATTTT. It yields the protein CASSLGTGGNGQPQHF.

This clone was picked up a small number of times. V and J are TRBV15 and TRBJ1-2, with D possibly being TRBD1 (5 bases). Trimming stripped 0 bases from V and 5 bases from J, with 19 bases between. The germline V gene has CDR1 LNHNV and CDR2 YYDKDF (reference sequence). The CDR3 runs 17 residues. The CDR3 bases are TGTGCCACCAGCAGAGATGGGGGGATGACGGGCGGTTATGGCTACACCTTC. It specifies CATSRDGGMTGGYGYTF.

This chain uses TRBV5-4 with TRBJ2-3; 9 bases are a match to TRBD2. The CDR3 loop spans 15 amino acids. The V segment lost 0 bases and the J segment 1 base; nucleotides outside the gene matches: 0. Germline loops: CDR1 SGHNT, CDR2 YYREEE (reference sequence). The CDR3: CASSLGTSGTDTQYF. DNA for the CDR3: TGTGCCAGCAGCTTGGGGACTAGCGGCACAGATACGCAGTATTTT.

V gene TRBV5-6 combines with J gene TRBJ1-2; D is possibly TRBD1 (5 bases). The CDR3 has 15 residues. Germline-derived CDR1 and CDR2 are SGHDT and YYEEEE. Trimming stripped 1 base from V and 4 bases from J, with 14 bases between. The CDR3 nucleotides are TGTGCCAGCAGCTTGCGTCAGGGCGGATCCTATGGCTACACCTTC. It is translated as CASSLRQGGSYGYTF.

The rearrangement links TRBV25-1 to TRBJ2-5; no clear D. This CDR3 comprises 12 residues. Germline V CDR1 and CDR2: MGHDK, SYGVNS. V lost 5 bases, J lost 2 bases, and 6 bases lay in between. The DNA of the CDR3 is TGTGCCAGCAGTAGCCCTCAAGAGACCCAGTACTTC. Translation gives CASSSPQETQYF.

This rearrangement joins TRBV24-1 to TRBJ2-3; 10 bases are a match to TRBD2. The germline gives CDR1 KGHDR, CDR2 SFDVKD. Trimming took 0 bases from V and 2 from J; bases not matched to a gene: 4. This CDR3 is 17 amino acids long. CDR3 loop: CATSDLGLADNTDTQYF. CDR3 DNA: TGTGCCACCAGTGATTTGGGACTAGCGGACAACACAGATACGCAGTATTTT.

The chain combines TRBV28 with TRBJ2-1; TRBD1 matches at 9 bases. This CDR3 has 12 residues. In germline, CDR1 is MDHEN, CDR2 SYDVKM. V shed 10 bases and J 7 bases; nucleotides not matched to a gene: 5. CDR3 nucleotide sequence: TGTGCCACCATTGGGACAGGGAATGAGCAGTTCTTC. Encoded protein: CATIGTGNEQFF.